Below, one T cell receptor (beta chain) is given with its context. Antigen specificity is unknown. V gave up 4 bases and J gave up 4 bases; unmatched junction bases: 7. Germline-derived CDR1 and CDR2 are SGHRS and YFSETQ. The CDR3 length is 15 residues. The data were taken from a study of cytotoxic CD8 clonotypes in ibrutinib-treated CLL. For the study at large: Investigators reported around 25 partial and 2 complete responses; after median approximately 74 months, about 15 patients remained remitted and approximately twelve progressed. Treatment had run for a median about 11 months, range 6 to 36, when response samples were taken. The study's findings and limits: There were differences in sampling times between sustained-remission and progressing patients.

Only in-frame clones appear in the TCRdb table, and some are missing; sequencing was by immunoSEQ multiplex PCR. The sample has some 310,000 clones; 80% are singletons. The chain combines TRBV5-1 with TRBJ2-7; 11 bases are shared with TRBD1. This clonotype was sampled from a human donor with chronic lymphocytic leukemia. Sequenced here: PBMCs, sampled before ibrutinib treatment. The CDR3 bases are TGCGCCAGCAGCCATCGGACAGGGGGCGTTTACGAGCAGTACTTC. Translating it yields CASSHRTGGVYEQYF. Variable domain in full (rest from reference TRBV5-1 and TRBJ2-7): KAGVTQTPRYLIKTRGQQVTLSCSPISGHRSVSWYQQTPGQGLQFLFEYFSETQRNKGNFPGRFSGRQFSNSRSEMNVSTLELGDSALYLCASSHRTGGVYEQYFGPGTRLTVT.